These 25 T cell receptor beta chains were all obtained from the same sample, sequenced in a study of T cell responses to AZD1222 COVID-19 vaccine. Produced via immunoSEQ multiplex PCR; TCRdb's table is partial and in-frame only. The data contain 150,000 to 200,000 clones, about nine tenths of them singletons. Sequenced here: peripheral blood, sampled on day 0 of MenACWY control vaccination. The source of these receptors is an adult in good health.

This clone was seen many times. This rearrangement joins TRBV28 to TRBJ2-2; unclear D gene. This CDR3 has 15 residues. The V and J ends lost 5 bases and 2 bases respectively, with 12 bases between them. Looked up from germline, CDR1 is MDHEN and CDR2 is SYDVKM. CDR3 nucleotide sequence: TGTGCCAGCAGTCTGGGAAACAAAAACACCGGGGAGCTGTTTTTT. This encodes CASSLGNKNTGELFF. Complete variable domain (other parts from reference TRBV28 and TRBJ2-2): DVKVTQSSRYLVKRTGEKVFLECVQDMDHENMFWYRQDPGLGLRLIYFSYDVKMKEKGDIPEGYSVSREKKERFSLILESASTNQTSMYLCASSLGNKNTGELFFGEGSRLTVL.

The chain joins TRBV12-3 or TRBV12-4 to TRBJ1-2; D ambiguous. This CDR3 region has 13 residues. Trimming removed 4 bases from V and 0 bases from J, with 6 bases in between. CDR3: CASSWAPNYGYTF. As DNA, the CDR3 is TGTGCCAGCAGTTGGGCCCCTAACTATGGCTACACCTTC.

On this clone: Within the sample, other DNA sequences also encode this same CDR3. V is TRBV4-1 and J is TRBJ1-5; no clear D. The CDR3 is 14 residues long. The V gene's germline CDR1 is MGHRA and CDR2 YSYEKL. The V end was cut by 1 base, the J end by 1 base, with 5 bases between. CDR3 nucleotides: TGCGCCAGCAGCCAAGGTTTCAGCAATCAGCCCCAGCATTTT. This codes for CASSQGFSNQPQHF.

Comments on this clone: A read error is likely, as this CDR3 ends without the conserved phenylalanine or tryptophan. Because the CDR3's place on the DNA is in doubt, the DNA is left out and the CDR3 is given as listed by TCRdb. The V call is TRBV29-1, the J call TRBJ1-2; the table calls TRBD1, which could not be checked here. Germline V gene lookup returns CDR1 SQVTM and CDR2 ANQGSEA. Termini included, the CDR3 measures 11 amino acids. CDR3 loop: CSVEDLNRLTL.

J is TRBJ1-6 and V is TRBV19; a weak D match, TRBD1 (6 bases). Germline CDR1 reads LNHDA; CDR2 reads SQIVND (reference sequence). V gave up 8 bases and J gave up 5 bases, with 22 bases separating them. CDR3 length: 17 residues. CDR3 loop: CASRTSSGGADNSPLHF. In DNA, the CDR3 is TGTGCCAGTCGAACTTCATCGGGGGGGGCAGATAATTCACCCCTCCACTTT.

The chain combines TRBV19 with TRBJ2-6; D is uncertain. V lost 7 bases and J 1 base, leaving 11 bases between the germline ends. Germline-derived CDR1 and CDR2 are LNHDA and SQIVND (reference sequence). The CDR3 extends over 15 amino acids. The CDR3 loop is CASTTVWSGANVLTF. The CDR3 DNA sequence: TGTGCCAGTACCACGGTTTGGTCTGGGGCCAACGTCCTGACTTTC.

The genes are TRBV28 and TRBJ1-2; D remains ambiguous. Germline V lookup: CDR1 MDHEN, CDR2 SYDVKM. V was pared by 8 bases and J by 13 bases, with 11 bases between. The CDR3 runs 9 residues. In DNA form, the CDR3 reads TGTGCCAGCGGTCCCCACCCCACCTTC. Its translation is CASGPHPTF.

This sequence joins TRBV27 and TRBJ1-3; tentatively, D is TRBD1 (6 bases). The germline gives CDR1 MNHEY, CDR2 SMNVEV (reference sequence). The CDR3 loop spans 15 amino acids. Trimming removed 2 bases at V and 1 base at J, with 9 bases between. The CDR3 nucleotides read TGTGCCAGCAGTTTAAACCAGGGGTCTGGAAACACCATATATTTT. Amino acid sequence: CASSLNQGSGNTIYF.

CDR3 loop: CASSLAGNSPLHF. In DNA, the CDR3 is TGCGCCAGCAGCCTGGCCGGGAATTCACCCCTCCACTTT. V gene TRBV5-1 combines with J gene TRBJ1-6; no definite D call. Germline CDR1 SGHRS, CDR2 YFSETQ. This CDR3 has 13 amino acids. Trimming removed 4 bases at V and 7 bases at J, with 9 bases between.

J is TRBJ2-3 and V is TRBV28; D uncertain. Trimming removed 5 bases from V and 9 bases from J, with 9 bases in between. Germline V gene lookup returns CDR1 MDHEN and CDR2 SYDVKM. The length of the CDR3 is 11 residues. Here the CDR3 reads CASSPRGTQYF. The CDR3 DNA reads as TGTGCCAGCAGTCCCCGCGGAACGCAGTATTTT.

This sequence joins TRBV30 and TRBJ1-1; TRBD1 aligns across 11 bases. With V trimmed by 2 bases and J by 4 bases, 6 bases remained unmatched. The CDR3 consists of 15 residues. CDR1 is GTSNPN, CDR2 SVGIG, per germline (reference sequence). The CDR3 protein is CAWSTPGQGVTEAFF. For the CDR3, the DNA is TGTGCCTGGAGTACCCCGGGACAGGGGGTCACTGAAGCTTTCTTT.

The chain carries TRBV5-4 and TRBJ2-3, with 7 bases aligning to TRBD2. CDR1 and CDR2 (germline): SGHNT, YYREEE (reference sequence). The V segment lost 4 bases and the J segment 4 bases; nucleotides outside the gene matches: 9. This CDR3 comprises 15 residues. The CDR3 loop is CASSNWGGGADTQYF. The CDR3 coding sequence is TGTGCCAGCAGCAACTGGGGGGGAGGCGCAGATACGCAGTATTTT.

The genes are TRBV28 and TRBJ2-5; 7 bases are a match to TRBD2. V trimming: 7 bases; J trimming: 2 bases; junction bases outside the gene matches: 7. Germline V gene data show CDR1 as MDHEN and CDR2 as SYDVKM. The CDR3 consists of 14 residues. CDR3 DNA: TGTGCCAGCACCAAAGGGAGGGTTCAAGAGACCCAGTACTTC. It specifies CASTKGRVQETQYF.

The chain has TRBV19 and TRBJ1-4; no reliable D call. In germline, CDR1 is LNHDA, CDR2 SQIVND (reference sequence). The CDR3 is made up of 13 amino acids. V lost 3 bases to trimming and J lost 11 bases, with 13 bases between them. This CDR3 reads CASSMSRDGKLFF. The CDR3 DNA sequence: TGTGCCAGTAGTATGTCGAGGGATGGGAAACTGTTTTTT.

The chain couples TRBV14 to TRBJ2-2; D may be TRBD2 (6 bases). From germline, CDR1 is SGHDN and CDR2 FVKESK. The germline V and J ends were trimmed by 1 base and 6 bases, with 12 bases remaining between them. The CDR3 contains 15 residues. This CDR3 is CASSQVREVAGELFF. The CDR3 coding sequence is TGTGCCAGCAGCCAAGTCAGGGAGGTGGCCGGGGAGCTGTTTTTT.

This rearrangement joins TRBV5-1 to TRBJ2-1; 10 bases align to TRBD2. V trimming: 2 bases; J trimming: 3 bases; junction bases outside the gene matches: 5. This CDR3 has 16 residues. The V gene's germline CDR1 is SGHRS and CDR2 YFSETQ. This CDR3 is CASSLPLAGDYNEQFF. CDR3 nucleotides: TGCGCCAGCAGCTTACCTCTAGCGGGGGACTACAATGAGCAGTTCTTC. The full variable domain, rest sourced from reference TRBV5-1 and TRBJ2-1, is KAGVTQTPRYLIKTRGQQVTLSCSPISGHRSVSWYQQTPGQGLQFLFEYFSETQRNKGNFPGRFSGRQFSNSRSEMNVSTLELGDSALYLCASSLPLAGDYNEQFFGPGTRLTVL.

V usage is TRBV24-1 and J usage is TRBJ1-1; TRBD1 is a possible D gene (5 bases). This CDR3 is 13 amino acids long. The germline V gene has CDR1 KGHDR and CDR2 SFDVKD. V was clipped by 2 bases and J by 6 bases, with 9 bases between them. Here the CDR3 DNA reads TGTGCCACCAGTGATTGGGACGGCGCTGAAGCTTTCTTT. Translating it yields CATSDWDGAEAFF.

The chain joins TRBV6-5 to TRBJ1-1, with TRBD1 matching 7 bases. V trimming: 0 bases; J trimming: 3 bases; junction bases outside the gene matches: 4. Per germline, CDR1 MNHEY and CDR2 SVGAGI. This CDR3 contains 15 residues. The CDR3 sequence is CASSYSGTEDTEAFF. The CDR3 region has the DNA TGTGCCAGCAGTTACTCCGGGACAGAGGACACTGAAGCTTTCTTT.

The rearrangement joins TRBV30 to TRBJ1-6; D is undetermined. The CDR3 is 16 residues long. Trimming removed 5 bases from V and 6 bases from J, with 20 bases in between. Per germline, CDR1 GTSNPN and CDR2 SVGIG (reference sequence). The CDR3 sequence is CAWSLGGSRLNSPLHF. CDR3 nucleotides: TGTGCCTGGTCACTGGGCGGGTCTCGGCTTAATTCACCCCTCCACTTT.

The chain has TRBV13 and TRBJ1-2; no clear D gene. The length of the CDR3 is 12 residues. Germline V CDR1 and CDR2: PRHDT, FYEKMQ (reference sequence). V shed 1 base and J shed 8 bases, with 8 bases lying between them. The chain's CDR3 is CASSLDSRGYTF. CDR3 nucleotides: TGTGCCAGCAGCTTAGACAGTAGAGGCTACACCTTC.

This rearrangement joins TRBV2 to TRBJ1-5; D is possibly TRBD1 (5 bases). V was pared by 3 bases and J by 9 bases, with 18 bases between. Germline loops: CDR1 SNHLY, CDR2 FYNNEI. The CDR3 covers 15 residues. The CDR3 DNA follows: TGTGCCAGCAGTGATGCACCCTCTCCAGGGCGGCCCCAGCATTTT. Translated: CASSDAPSPGRPQHF. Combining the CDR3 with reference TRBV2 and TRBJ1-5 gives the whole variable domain EPEVTQTPSHQVTQMGQEVILRCVPISNHLYFYWYRQILGQKVEFLVSFYNNEISEKSEIFDDQFSVERPDGSNFTLKIRSTKLEDSAMYFCASSDAPSPGRPQHFGDGTRLSIL.

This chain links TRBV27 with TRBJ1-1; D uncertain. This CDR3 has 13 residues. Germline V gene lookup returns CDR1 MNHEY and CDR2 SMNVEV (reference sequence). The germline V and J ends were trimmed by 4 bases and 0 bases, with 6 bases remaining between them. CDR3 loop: CASSWVMNTEAFF. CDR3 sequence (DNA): TGTGCCAGCAGTTGGGTGATGAACACTGAAGCTTTCTTT.

The CDR3 coding sequence is TGTGCCAGCAGGCCCGGGGGGGCTCAAGAGACCCAGTACTTC. This codes for CASRPGGAQETQYF. This rearrangement joins TRBV2 to TRBJ2-5; 8 positions agree with TRBD2. This CDR3 is 14 amino acids long. The V gene end was trimmed by 6 bases and the J gene end by 2 bases; junction bases not matched to a gene: 5. Germline assignment: CDR1 SNHLY and CDR2 FYNNEI. The full variable domain, in which reference TRBV2 and TRBJ2-5 provide the parts outside the CDR3, is EPEVTQTPSHQVTQMGQEVILRCVPISNHLYFYWYRQILGQKVEFLVSFYNNEISEKSEIFDDQFSVERPDGSNFTLKIRSTKLEDSAMYFCASRPGGAQETQYFGPGTRLLVL.

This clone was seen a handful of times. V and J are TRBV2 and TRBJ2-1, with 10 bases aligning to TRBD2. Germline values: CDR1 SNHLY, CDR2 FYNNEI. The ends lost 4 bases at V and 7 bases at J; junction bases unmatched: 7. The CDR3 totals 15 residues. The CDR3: CASSGIASGSNEQFF. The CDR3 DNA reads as TGTGCCAGCAGTGGTATAGCTAGCGGGAGTAATGAGCAGTTCTTC.

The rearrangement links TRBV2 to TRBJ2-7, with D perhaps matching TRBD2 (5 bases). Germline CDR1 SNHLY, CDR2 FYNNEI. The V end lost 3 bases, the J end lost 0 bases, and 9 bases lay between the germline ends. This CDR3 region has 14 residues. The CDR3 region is CASSDQRSSYEQYF. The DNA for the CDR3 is TGTGCCAGCAGTGACCAGCGGAGCTCCTACGAGCAGTACTTC.